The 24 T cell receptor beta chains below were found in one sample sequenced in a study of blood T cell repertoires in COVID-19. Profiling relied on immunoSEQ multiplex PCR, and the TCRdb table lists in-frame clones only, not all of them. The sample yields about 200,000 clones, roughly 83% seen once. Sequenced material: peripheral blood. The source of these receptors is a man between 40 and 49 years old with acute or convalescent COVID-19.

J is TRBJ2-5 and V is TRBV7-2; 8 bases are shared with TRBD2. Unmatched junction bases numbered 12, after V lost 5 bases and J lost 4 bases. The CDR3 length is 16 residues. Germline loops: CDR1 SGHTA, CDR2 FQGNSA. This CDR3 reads CASSGGAGVRPETQYF. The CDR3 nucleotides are TGTGCCAGCAGCGGGGGAGCGGGAGTAAGGCCAGAGACCCAGTACTTC.

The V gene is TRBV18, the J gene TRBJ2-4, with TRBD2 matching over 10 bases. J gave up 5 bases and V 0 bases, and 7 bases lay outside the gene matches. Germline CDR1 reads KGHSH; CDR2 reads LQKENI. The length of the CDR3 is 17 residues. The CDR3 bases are TGTGCCAGCTCACCACCGTCGCTAGCGGGAGTTCAAAACATTCAGTACTTC. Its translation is CASSPPSLAGVQNIQYF.

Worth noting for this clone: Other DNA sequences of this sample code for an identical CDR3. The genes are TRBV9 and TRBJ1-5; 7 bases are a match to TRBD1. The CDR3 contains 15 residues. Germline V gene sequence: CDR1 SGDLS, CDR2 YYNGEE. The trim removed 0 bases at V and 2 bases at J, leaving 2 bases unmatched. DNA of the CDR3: TGTGCCAGCAGCGTAGGACAGGGCGGCAATCAGCCCCAGCATTTT. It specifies CASSVGQGGNQPQHF.

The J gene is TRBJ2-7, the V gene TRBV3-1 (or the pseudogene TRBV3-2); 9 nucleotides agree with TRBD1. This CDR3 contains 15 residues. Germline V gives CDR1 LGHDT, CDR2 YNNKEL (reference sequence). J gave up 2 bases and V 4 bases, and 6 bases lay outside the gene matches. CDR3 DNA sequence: TGTGCCAGCAGCCCGGGGACAGGGTGGACCTACGAGCAGTACTTC. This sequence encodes CASSPGTGWTYEQYF.

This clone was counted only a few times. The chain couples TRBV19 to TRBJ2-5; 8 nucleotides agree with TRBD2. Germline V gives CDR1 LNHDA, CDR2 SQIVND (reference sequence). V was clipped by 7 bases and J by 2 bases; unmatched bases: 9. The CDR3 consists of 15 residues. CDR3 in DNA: TGTGCCAGTAAATCAGGGATAGCGGGGCAAGAGACCCAGTACTTC. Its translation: CASKSGIAGQETQYF. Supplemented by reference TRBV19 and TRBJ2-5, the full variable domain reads DGGITQSPKYLFRKEGQNVTLSCEQNLNHDAMYWYRQDPGQGLRLIYYSQIVNDFQKGDIAEGYSVSREKKESFPLTVTSAQKNPTAFYLCASKSGIAGQETQYFGPGTRLLVL.

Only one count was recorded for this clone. The CDR3 loop is CASSQEGATAGSPLHF. The CDR3 bases are TGTGCCAGCAGCCAAGAAGGAGCGACAGCGGGTTCACCCCTCCACTTT. The chain couples TRBV4-2 to TRBJ1-6; tentatively, D is TRBD1 (5 bases). V was shortened by 0 bases and J by 9 bases, with 15 bases between the two germline ends. The CDR3 has 16 amino acids. Germline assignment: CDR1 LGHNA and CDR2 YNFKEQ.

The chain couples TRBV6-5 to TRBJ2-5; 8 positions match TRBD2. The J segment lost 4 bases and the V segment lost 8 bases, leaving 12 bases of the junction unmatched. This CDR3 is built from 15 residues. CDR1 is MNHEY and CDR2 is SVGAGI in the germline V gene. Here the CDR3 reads CASGAGLAGTETQYF. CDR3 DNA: TGTGCCAGCGGGGCGGGCCTAGCGGGCACAGAGACCCAGTACTTC.

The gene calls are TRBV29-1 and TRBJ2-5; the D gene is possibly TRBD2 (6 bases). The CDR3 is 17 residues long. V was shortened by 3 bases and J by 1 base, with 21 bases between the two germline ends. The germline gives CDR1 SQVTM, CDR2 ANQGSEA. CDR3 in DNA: TGCAGCGTTGATGGGGTAGGAGGGTCCCCGTCCCAAGAGACCCAGTACTTC. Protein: CSVDGVGGSPSQETQYF.

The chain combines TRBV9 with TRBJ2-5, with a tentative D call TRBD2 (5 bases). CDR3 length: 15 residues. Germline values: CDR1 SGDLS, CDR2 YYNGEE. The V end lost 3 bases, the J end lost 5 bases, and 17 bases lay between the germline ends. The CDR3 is CASSAVGERSETQYF. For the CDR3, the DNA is TGTGCCAGCAGCGCCGTGGGAGAGCGGTCGGAGACCCAGTACTTC. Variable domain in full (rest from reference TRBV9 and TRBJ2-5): DSGVTQTPKHLITATGQRVTLRCSPRSGDLSVYWYQQSLDQGLQFLIQYYNGEERAKGNILERFSAQQFPDLHSELNLSSLELGDSALYFCASSAVGERSETQYFGPGTRLLVL.

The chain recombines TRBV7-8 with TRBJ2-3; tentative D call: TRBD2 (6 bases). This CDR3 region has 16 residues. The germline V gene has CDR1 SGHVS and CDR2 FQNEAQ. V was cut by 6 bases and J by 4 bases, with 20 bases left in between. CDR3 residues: CASSYPSANVPDTQYF. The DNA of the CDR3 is TGTGCCAGCAGTTACCCTAGCGCAAATGTCCCAGATACGCAGTATTTT.

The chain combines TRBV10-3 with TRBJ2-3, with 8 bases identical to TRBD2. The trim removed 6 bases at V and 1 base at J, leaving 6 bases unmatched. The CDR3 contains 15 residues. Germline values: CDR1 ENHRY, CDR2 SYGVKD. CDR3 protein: CAISGGGVGTDTQYF. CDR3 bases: TGTGCCATCAGCGGGGGGGGAGTGGGCACAGATACGCAGTATTTT.

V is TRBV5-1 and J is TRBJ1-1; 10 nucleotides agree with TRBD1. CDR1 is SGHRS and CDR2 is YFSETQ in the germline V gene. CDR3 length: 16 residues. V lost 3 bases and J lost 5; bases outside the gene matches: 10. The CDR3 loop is CASSSTGGAAWTEAFF. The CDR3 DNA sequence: TGCGCCAGCAGCTCGACAGGGGGCGCAGCGTGGACTGAAGCTTTCTTT.

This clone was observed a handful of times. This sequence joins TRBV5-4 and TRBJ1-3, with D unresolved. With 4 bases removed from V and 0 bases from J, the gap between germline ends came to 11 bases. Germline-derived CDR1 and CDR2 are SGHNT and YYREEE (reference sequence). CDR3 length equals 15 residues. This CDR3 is CASSARLSSGNTIYF. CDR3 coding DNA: TGTGCCAGCAGCGCAAGACTGAGCTCTGGAAACACCATATATTTT.

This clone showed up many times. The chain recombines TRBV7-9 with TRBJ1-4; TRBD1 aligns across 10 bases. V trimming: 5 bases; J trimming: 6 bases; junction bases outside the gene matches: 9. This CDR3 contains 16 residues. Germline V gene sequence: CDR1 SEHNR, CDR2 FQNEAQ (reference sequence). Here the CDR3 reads CASSGGTGDVDEKLFF. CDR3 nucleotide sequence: TGTGCCAGCAGCGGCGGGACAGGGGACGTGGATGAAAAACTGTTTTTT.

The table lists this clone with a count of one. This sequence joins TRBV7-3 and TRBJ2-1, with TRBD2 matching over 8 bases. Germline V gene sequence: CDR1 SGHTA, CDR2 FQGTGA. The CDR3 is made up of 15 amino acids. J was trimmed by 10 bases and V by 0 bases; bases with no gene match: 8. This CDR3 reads CASSLTLSGGGEQFF. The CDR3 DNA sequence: TGTGCCAGCAGCTTAACGTTGAGCGGGGGAGGGGAGCAGTTCTTC.

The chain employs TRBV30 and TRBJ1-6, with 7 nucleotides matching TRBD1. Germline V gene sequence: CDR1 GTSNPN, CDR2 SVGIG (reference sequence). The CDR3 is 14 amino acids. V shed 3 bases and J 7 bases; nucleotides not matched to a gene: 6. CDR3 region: CAWSGRDRNSPLHF. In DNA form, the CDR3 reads TGTGCCTGGAGCGGCCGGGACAGAAATTCACCCCTCCACTTT.

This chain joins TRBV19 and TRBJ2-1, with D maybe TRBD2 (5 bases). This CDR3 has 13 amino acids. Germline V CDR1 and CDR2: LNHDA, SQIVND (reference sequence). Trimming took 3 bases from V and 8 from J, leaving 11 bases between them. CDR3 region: CASSITSVYEQFF. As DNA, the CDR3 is TGTGCCAGTAGTATCACTAGTGTCTATGAGCAGTTCTTC.

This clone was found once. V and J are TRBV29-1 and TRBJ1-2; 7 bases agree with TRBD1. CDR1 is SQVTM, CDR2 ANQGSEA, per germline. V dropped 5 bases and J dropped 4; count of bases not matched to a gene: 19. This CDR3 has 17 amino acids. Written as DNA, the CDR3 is TGCAGCGTTCTAAGGGGGCGGCGAAAGACTCACCCCTATGGCTACACCTTC. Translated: CSVLRGRRKTHPYGYTF.

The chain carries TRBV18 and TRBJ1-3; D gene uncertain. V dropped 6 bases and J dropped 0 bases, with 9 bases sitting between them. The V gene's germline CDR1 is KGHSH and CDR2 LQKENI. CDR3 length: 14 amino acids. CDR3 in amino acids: CASSPDISGNTIYF. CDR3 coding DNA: TGTGCCAGCTCCCCCGACATCTCTGGAAACACCATATATTTT.

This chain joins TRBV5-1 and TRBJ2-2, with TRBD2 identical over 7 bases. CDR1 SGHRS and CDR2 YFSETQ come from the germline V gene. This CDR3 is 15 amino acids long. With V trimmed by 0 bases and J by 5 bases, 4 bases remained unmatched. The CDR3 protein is CASSLARTRTGELFF. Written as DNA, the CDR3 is TGCGCCAGCAGCTTGGCGAGGACTAGAACCGGGGAGCTGTTTTTT.

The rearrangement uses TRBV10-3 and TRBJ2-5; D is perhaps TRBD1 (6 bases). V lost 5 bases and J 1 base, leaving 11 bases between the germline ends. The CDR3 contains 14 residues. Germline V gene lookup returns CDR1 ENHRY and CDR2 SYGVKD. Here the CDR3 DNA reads TGTGCCATCAGTCCCGGGACAACCCAAGAGACCCAGTACTTC. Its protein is CAISPGTTQETQYF.

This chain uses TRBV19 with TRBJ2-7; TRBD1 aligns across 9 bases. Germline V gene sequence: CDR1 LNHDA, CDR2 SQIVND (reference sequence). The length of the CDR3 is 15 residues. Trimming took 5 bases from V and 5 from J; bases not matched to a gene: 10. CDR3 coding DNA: TGTGCCAGTAGTTTAACCGGGACAGGGAGCCACGAGCAGTACTTC. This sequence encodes CASSLTGTGSHEQYF.

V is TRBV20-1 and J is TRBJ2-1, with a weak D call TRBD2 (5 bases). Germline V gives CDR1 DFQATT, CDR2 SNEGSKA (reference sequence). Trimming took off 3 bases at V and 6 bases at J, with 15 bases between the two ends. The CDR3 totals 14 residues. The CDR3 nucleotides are TGCAGTGCTAGTAGTGGTAGGGAGCGCAATGAGCAGTTCTTC. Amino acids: CSASSGRERNEQFF.

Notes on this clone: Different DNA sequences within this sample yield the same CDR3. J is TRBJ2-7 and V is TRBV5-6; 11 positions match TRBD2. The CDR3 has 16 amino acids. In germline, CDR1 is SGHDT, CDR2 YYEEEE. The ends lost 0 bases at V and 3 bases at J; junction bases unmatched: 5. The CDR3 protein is CASSLVLAGGSYEQYF. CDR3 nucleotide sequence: TGTGCCAGCAGCTTGGTTCTAGCGGGAGGTAGCTACGAGCAGTACTTC.